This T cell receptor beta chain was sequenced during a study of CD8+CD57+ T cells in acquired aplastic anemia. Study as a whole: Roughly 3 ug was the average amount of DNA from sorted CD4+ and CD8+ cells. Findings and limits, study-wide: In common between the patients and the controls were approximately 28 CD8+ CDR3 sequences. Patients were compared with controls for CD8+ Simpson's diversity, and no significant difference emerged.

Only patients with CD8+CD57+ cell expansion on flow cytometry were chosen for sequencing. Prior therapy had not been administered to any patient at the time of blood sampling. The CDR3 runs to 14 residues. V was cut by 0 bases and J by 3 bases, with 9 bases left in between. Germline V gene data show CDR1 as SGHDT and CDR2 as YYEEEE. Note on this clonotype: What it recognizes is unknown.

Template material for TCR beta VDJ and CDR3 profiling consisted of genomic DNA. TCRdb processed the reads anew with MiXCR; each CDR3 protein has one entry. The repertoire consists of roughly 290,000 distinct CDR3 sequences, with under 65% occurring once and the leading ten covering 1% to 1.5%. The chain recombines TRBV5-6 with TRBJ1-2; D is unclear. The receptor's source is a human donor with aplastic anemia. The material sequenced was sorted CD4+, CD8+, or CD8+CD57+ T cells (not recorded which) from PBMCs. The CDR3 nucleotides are TGTGCCAGCAGCTTGGTTAGGCCCCACTATGGCTACACCTTC. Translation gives CASSLVRPHYGYTF.